The clone carrying this TCR beta chain was counted a few times. Its antigen is unidentified. These data come from a study of CD8+ T cells in alopecia areata. Study-wide results and limits: Scalp samples also yield sequences of resident alphabeta T cells from normal skin. Patients showed less clear TCR sequence sharing than mice, possibly partly because of HLA diversity.

Four or five patients' CD4+ populations were sorted into CD25+CD127- cells. Alopecia areata patients had lesional scalp punch biopsies and peripheral blood taken from them. After removal of 8 bases from V and 2 bases from J, the junction contained 6 bases not matched to a gene. The CDR3 sequence is 14 residues long. From germline, CDR1 is SEHNR and CDR2 FQNEAQ (reference sequence). Sequencing templates came from extracted RNA that was reverse transcribed into cDNA. Libraries were prepared by immunoSEQ multiplex PCR; TCRdb keeps only in-frame clonotypes and omits some of them. The table has tens of thousands of clones, around 67% seen once.

The clonotype was recovered from a human donor with alopecia areata. Source material: CD4+ Tregs sorted from blood. V usage is TRBV7-9 and J usage is TRBJ2-1; 7 nucleotides match TRBD1. The CDR3 loop is CASVRQGAYNEQFF. DNA of the CDR3: TGTGCCAGCGTAAGACAGGGCGCCTACAATGAGCAGTTCTTC.